These 30 T cell receptor beta chains were sequenced from one sample in a study of T cells in Graves' hyperthyroidism and ophthalmopathy. Using RNA transcripts as the source, TCR beta CDR3 regions were amplified. TCR CDR3 regions were first amplified by RT-PCR with HTBI primers. MiXCR was run by TCRdb on the multiplex PCR reads, yielding one entry per CDR3 protein. Here the sample spans 480,000 or so distinct CDR3 sequences, around 50% being singletons. The specimen sequenced was peripheral blood or thyroid tissue (not recorded which). The source is an adult woman with Graves' disease, either hyperthyroidism or ophthalmopathy (not recorded which).

Ten or more counts support this clonotype. The V gene is TRBV13, the J gene TRBJ2-2; TRBD1 aligns across 8 bases. J gave up 6 bases and V 5 bases, and 5 bases lay outside the gene matches. The CDR3 length is 14 residues. The germline gives CDR1 PRHDT, CDR2 FYEKMQ (reference sequence). The CDR3, as DNA: TGTGCCAGCAGCCCCTACAGGGGGGCCGGGGAGCTGTTTTTT. This gives the protein CASSPYRGAGELFF.

This clonotype was observed many times. The chain employs TRBV20-1 and TRBJ2-2, with a weak D call TRBD1 (5 bases). V lost 0 bases, J lost 0 bases, and 11 bases lay in between. The germline V gene has CDR1 DFQATT and CDR2 SNEGSKA (reference sequence). This CDR3 has 16 amino acids. In DNA, the CDR3 is TGCAGTGCTAGAGATGGGCAGGGTGCGAACACCGGGGAGCTGTTTTTT. This codes for CSARDGQGANTGELFF.

The V and J genes are TRBV6-5 and TRBJ1-1, with no clear D. The CDR3 has 15 residues. Trimming shortened V by 2 bases and J by 4 bases, and 14 bases separated the two germline ends. Per germline, CDR1 MNHEY and CDR2 SVGAGI. The CDR3 bases are TGTGCCAGCAGTTACGATCGGGTTTCTATCACTGAAGCTTTCTTT. It encodes CASSYDRVSITEAFF.

The gene calls are TRBV30 and TRBJ1-3; D is uncertain. Trimming removed 3 bases from V and 4 bases from J, with 7 bases in between. CDR3 length: 12 residues. CDR1 and CDR2 (germline): GTSNPN, SVGIG (reference sequence). The CDR3 region has the DNA TGTGCCTGGAGATACCTGGGAAACACCATATATTTT. Translation gives CAWRYLGNTIYF.

Turning to this clonotype: Just one base apart from a much larger clone, this may be a read error. The chain links TRBV4-1 to TRBJ2-6, with D maybe TRBD2 (5 bases). V lost 6 bases, J lost 0 bases, and 15 bases lay in between. Germline V gene sequence: CDR1 MGHRA, CDR2 YSYEKL. The CDR3 spans 17 residues. CDR3 in DNA: TGCGCCAGCAGTCGTGGACGGGGAAACTCTGGGGCCAACGTCCTGACTTTC. It encodes CASSRGRGNSGANVLTF.

This clonotype came up many times. The chain employs TRBV29-1 and TRBJ2-7, with D maybe TRBD1 (5 bases). CDR1 and CDR2 from the germline V gene are SQVTM and ANQGSEA. This CDR3 has 13 amino acids. V gave up 4 bases and J gave up 6 bases, with 16 bases separating them. The CDR3 nucleotides are TGCAGCGTTGCTCCGCAGGGTAATCGCGAGCAGTACTTC. It yields the protein CSVAPQGNREQYF.

This clonotype was picked up many times. The chain combines TRBV5-1 with TRBJ2-2; unclear D gene. This CDR3 comprises 15 residues. V was clipped by 0 bases and J by 6 bases, with 12 bases between them. The germline gives CDR1 SGHRS, CDR2 YFSETQ. Here the CDR3 reads CASSLAAGGSGELFF. Here the CDR3 DNA reads TGCGCCAGCAGCTTGGCCGCTGGTGGTTCCGGGGAGCTGTTTTTT.

This clonotype was recorded at least ten times. This chain joins TRBV20-1 and TRBJ2-7, with D unclear. Germline V lookup: CDR1 DFQATT, CDR2 SNEGSKA (reference sequence). Trimming removed 2 bases from V and 5 bases from J, with 10 bases in between. CDR3 length: 12 amino acids. Written as DNA, the CDR3 is TGCAGTGCTAGACAGGTAATCAACGAGCAGTACTTC. It translates to CSARQVINEQYF.

The chain carries TRBV11-2 and TRBJ2-7; D perhaps matches TRBD2 (6 bases). Germline V lookup: CDR1 SGHAT, CDR2 FQNNGV. The CDR3 is 14 residues long. V was cut by 1 base and J by 3 bases, with 10 bases left in between. CDR3 sequence (DNA): TGTGCCAGCAGCTTAGCGTGGACTAACTACGAGCAGTACTTC. This encodes CASSLAWTNYEQYF. The entire variable domain, with the rest obtained from reference TRBV11-2 and TRBJ2-7, is as follows: EAGVAQSPRYKIIEKRQSVAFWCNPISGHATLYWYQQILGQGPKLLIQFQNNGVVDDSQLPKDRFSAERLKGVDSTLKIQPAKLEDSAVYLCASSLAWTNYEQYFGPGTRLTVT.

A few counts support this clonotype. The V gene is TRBV7-3, the J gene TRBJ1-1; no clear D gene. Germline values: CDR1 SGHTA, CDR2 FQGTGA. V lost 1 base, J lost 6 bases, and 12 bases lay in between. This CDR3 is built from 14 residues. As DNA, the CDR3 is TGTGCCAGCAGCTTAAAGGTCGGGTCTCCTGAAGCTTTCTTT. Translating it yields CASSLKVGSPEAFF.

The chain combines TRBV19 with TRBJ1-2; 9 bases fit TRBD1. The junction had 11 bases not matched to a gene; V was cut back by 2 bases and J by 7 bases. Germline-derived CDR1 and CDR2 are LNHDA and SQIVND (reference sequence). The CDR3 runs 16 residues. CDR3 sequence: CASSIRKGQGNFGYTF. As DNA, the CDR3 is TGTGCCAGTAGTATACGAAAAGGACAGGGGAATTTTGGCTACACCTTC.

This chain joins TRBV7-9 and TRBJ1-2; possibly TRBD1 for D (5 bases). The length of the CDR3 is 11 residues. Germline-derived CDR1 and CDR2 are SEHNR and FQNEAQ (reference sequence). Trimming left V 4 bases short and J 6 bases short, with 6 bases between. In nucleotides, the CDR3 is TGTGCCAGCAGCTCAGGGAATGGCTACACCTTC. Its translation is CASSSGNGYTF.

The chain joins TRBV20-1 to TRBJ2-7, with D tentatively TRBD2 (5 bases). The V end lost 0 bases, the J end lost 3 bases, and 12 bases lay between the germline ends. CDR3 length: 14 amino acids. From germline, CDR1 is DFQATT and CDR2 SNEGSKA (reference sequence). The CDR3 DNA reads TGCAGTGCTAGAGATCCTAACCGGGACTACGAGCAGTACTTC. As protein: CSARDPNRDYEQYF.

This chain joins TRBV19 and TRBJ1-1; D is possibly TRBD1 (6 bases). The germline V gene encodes CDR1 LNHDA and CDR2 SQIVND (reference sequence). The CDR3 runs to 18 residues. V shed 5 bases and J shed 5 bases, with 27 bases lying between them. The CDR3 DNA is TGTGCCAGTAGTCCGATTCGCTTGGACAGTATGGAGGCGACTGAAGCTTTCTTT. Encoded protein: CASSPIRLDSMEATEAFF.

This clonotype was seen only a few times. CDR3 nucleotide sequence: TGTGCCAGCAGCTTAGAGCCAGGGGCGGGAAACACTGAAGCTTTCTTT. Its protein product is CASSLEPGAGNTEAFF. The genes are TRBV7-6 and TRBJ1-1; maybe TRBD1 (6 bases). The CDR3 is made up of 16 amino acids. The germline V and J ends were trimmed by 1 base and 2 bases, with 14 bases remaining between them. The V gene's germline CDR1 is SGHVS and CDR2 FNYEAQ. Drawing the rest from reference TRBV7-6 and TRBJ1-1, the complete variable domain is GAGVSQSPRYKVTKRGQDVALRCDPISGHVSLYWYRQALGQGPEFLTYFNYEAQQDKSGLPNDRFSAERPEGSISTLTIQRTEQRDSAMYRCASSLEPGAGNTEAFFGQGTRLTVV.

This clonotype was seen a single time. The germline gene is not matched at one end of the junction; a read error may be the cause. The chain employs TRBV7-3 and TRBJ2-1, with D uncertain. Germline V gene lookup returns CDR1 SGHTA and CDR2 FQGTGA. This CDR3 is 13 amino acids long. In DNA, the CDR3 is TGTGCCAGCAGCTTATCGGGCCTGTCTGAGCAGCTCTTC. Amino acids: CASSLSGLSEQLF.

This clonotype has ten or more counts. The chain combines TRBV20-1 with TRBJ1-5; D is unresolved. V dropped 2 bases and J dropped 3 bases, with 11 bases sitting between them. The germline V gene has CDR1 DFQATT and CDR2 SNEGSKA (reference sequence). The CDR3 is 14 amino acids. CDR3 loop: CSARPGRINQPQHF. The CDR3 nucleotides are TGCAGTGCTAGACCCGGACGGATCAATCAGCCCCAGCATTTT.

This clonotype was seen at least ten times. The chain carries TRBV25-1 and TRBJ1-6; D is uncertain. The germline V and J ends were trimmed by 7 bases and 1 base, with 11 bases remaining between them. This CDR3 is 15 amino acids long. Germline V lookup: CDR1 MGHDK, CDR2 SYGVNS. The CDR3 DNA reads TGTGCCAGCACCGACGCGGGTTCCTATAATTCACCCCTCCACTTT. This encodes CASTDAGSYNSPLHF.

The rearrangement joins TRBV7-2 to TRBJ1-3; 11 bases agree with TRBD1. Germline-derived CDR1 and CDR2 are SGHTA and FQGNSA. This CDR3 contains 16 residues. The V segment lost 5 bases and the J segment 5 bases; nucleotides outside the gene matches: 8. The CDR3 region is CASSPRTGGNRNTIYF. The DNA of the CDR3 is TGTGCCAGCAGCCCGAGGACAGGGGGCAATAGAAACACCATATATTTT.

V gene TRBV11-2 combines with J gene TRBJ1-4, with 12 bases that match TRBD1. This CDR3 region has 15 residues. Losses at the gene ends were 5 bases for V and 7 bases for J; bases not matched to a gene: 5. Per the germline V gene, CDR1 is SGHAT and CDR2 is FQNNGV. The CDR3 sequence: CASSGPGQGAEKLFF. The CDR3 coding sequence is TGTGCCAGCAGCGGGCCGGGACAGGGGGCTGAAAAACTGTTTTTT.

This chain connects TRBV5-1 to TRBJ2-7; possibly TRBD2 for D (5 bases). The V gene lost 2 bases and the J gene lost 0 bases, with 9 bases spanning the gap. The CDR3 consists of 14 residues. Per the germline V gene, CDR1 is SGHRS and CDR2 is YFSETQ. The CDR3 region has the DNA TGCGCCAGCAGCTTACGGGATGCCTCCTACGAGCAGTACTTC. Its protein is CASSLRDASYEQYF.

This clonotype has ten or more counts. The V call is TRBV20-1, the J call TRBJ1-1; D is perhaps TRBD1 (6 bases). The CDR3 covers 14 residues. V shed 5 bases and J shed 5 bases, with 18 bases lying between them. Germline-derived CDR1 and CDR2 are DFQATT and SNEGSKA (reference sequence). The DNA of the CDR3 is TGCAGTGCTCCCAGGAGGGGGTTCGCGACTGAAGCTTTCTTT. Its translation: CSAPRRGFATEAFF.

The CDR3 reads CASFDYGGYTF. The CDR3 region has the DNA TGTGCCAGTTTCGACTACGGGGGCTACACCTTC. This rearrangement joins TRBV19 to TRBJ1-2; D is undetermined. The CDR3 runs to 11 residues. Germline V lookup: CDR1 LNHDA, CDR2 SQIVND (reference sequence). V lost 8 bases and J 8 bases, leaving 12 bases between the germline ends.

The J gene is TRBJ1-5, the V gene TRBV7-2; 9 bases are a match to TRBD1. The germline CDR1 and CDR2 sequences are SGHTA and FQGNSA. This CDR3 spans 16 amino acids. With 3 bases clipped from V and 6 bases from J, the junction kept 9 bases outside the gene matches. CDR3 loop: CASSLATGGAGQPQHF. Written as DNA, the CDR3 is TGTGCCAGCAGCTTGGCTACAGGGGGCGCGGGTCAGCCCCAGCATTTT.

This chain connects TRBV7-9 to TRBJ1-2; tentative D call: TRBD1 (5 bases). Germline V gene data show CDR1 as SEHNR and CDR2 as FQNEAQ (reference sequence). The V end was cut by 6 bases, the J end by 0 bases, with 14 bases between. The CDR3 covers 15 residues. The CDR3 region is CASSPGTPANYGYTF. The CDR3 DNA sequence: TGTGCCAGCAGTCCCGGGACGCCAGCTAACTATGGCTACACCTTC.

The genes are TRBV2 and TRBJ1-4, with TRBD1 matching 7 bases. V gave up 3 bases and J gave up 11 bases; unmatched junction bases: 6. The germline V gene encodes CDR1 SNHLY and CDR2 FYNNEI. This CDR3 region has 13 residues. The chain's CDR3 is CASSDRGTGKLFF. CDR3 sequence (DNA): TGTGCCAGCAGTGACAGGGGGACGGGGAAACTGTTTTTT.

The genes are TRBV7-2 and TRBJ2-5; D unclear. The CDR3 covers 14 residues. V dropped 0 bases and J dropped 3 bases, with 8 bases sitting between them. Germline CDR1 and CDR2: SGHTA and FQGNSA. In nucleotides, the CDR3 is TGTGCCAGCAGCTTAGCGGTGGGCGAAGAGACCCAGTACTTC. This sequence encodes CASSLAVGEETQYF.

This sequence joins TRBV19 and TRBJ2-7; D might be TRBD1 or TRBD2, each matching 6 bases. The CDR3 contains 15 residues. Germline V gives CDR1 LNHDA, CDR2 SQIVND (reference sequence). V lost 5 bases and J lost 6, with 20 bases in between. Here the CDR3 reads CASSPIRGQSSEQYF. DNA for the CDR3: TGTGCCAGTAGTCCGATTCGGGGGCAATCTTCCGAGCAGTACTTC.

This clonotype was recorded many times. This sequence joins TRBV5-1 and TRBJ2-7; 12 positions match TRBD2. This CDR3 is 15 amino acids long. CDR1 SGHRS and CDR2 YFSETQ come from the germline V gene. Losses at the gene ends were 3 bases for V and 3 bases for J; bases not matched to a gene: 4. CDR3: CASSSGLAGLYEQYF. The DNA for the CDR3 is TGCGCCAGCAGCTCGGGACTAGCGGGTCTCTACGAGCAGTACTTC. The complete variable domain, with remaining parts taken from reference TRBV5-1 and TRBJ2-7, reads KAGVTQTPRYLIKTRGQQVTLSCSPISGHRSVSWYQQTPGQGLQFLFEYFSETQRNKGNFPGRFSGRQFSNSRSEMNVSTLELGDSALYLCASSSGLAGLYEQYFGPGTRLTVT.

In this sample, this clonotype turned up once. The gene calls are TRBV30 and TRBJ1-2, with TRBD1 identical over 9 bases. The CDR3 is made up of 15 amino acids. V was pared by 5 bases and J by 4 bases, with 11 bases of the junction left unmatched. CDR1 is GTSNPN, CDR2 SVGIG, per germline (reference sequence). CDR3 in DNA: TGTGCCTGGGACCGGGGCGGACAGGGGTCCTATGGCTACACCTTC. Amino acid sequence: CAWDRGGQGSYGYTF.